The entry below gives a single T cell receptor beta chain sequence along with its context. This clonotype has ten or more counts. Its antigen has not been determined. The input lacks base qualities; no much larger clone sits a single base away. The protocol used for the library was 5' RACE. Sequencing instrument: NextSeq 500. Unique molecular identifiers were attached to individual cDNA molecules in the TCR library protocol so that sequencing error and PCR bias could be corrected. Both TCR alpha and beta chains were sequenced, and tight co-correlation was observed between alpha and beta sequence abundances in each sample. The authors processed their data as follows. Decombinator V4 was used to perform V gene, J gene and CDR3 annotation of TCR sequences. TCRs were defined as expanded if a significant change between any two time points was detected under a Poisson model with p below 0.0001. TCR abundances were normalised to the total number of TCRs sequenced in each sample and reported as counts per million. MAIT TCRs were defined by TRAV1-2 paired with TRAJ12, TRAJ20 or TRAJ33, and iNKT TCRs by TRAV10 paired with TRAJ18. A search of VDJdb, accessed on 1 November 2021, was run for TCRs annotated to CMV, EBV and SARS-CoV-2, with TCRs annotated for multiple antigens excluded. Using fastp at Q25 and MiXCR, TCRdb reprocessed the public reads and kept productive beta chains. Duplicate CDR3 protein sequences are folded into a single record with the most common DNA and genes. It is TCRdb's table, rather than the study itself, that gives the V and J calls and clone size. The sample table shows some 66,000 distinct CDR3 sequences, and around 14% are seen once. About 8.3% of the sample is taken by the ten largest.

This record belongs to a study of early T cells in non-severe SARS-CoV-2 infection (dated by TCRdb to the early 2020s). In the study overall: Bulk RNA from unsorted whole blood was used for TCR sequencing, so alpha and beta chains could not be paired. What the authors observed across the whole study: Matching against VDJdb was skewed toward anti-spike CD8 responses, likely underestimated virus-specific expansions, and missed private and CD4 specificities.

A case-control design nested within a healthcare worker cohort in London, UK, was used, with weekly nasopharyngeal swab PCR tests and blood sampling performed. Healthcare workers were recruited between 23 and 31 March 2020, during the week of the UK lockdown, and were followed weekly for up to about 16 weeks. Including the terminal cysteine and phenylalanine, the CDR3 comprises 14 residues. The retained sequence is limited to the CDR3, 42 bases, with the frame set at the first base. V is reduced by 3 bases and J by 1 base, leaving a spacing of 8 bases between them. From the germline V gene, CDR1 is MDHEN and CDR2 is SYDVKM.

The clonotype originates from an adult who was a healthcare worker with PCR-confirmed SARS-CoV-2 infection or an uninfected control (not recorded which). Sequenced input: whole blood. The V and J segments used are TRBV28 and TRBJ2-3, with no confident D gene call. CDR3 sequence: CASSFLAGTDTQYF. The bases read TGTGCCAGCAGTTTTTTAGCAGGCACAGATACGCAGTATTTT.